Listed here are 14 T cell receptor beta chains from one sample, sequenced in a study of blood T cell repertoires in COVID-19. Produced via immunoSEQ multiplex PCR; TCRdb's table is partial and in-frame only. Among a few hundred thousand clones listed, 87% were seen once. The specimen sequenced was PBMCs or T cells enriched from blood (not recorded which). The source of these receptors is a young woman who had recovered from COVID-19.

V usage is TRBV30 and J usage is TRBJ1-1, with D possibly being TRBD1 (5 bases). This CDR3 comprises 13 residues. Germline values: CDR1 GTSNPN, CDR2 SVGIG (reference sequence). Between the trimmed V and J ends, which lost 2 bases and 5 bases, there was a span of 12 bases. The chain's CDR3 is CAWSWTGGTEAFF. In DNA, the CDR3 is TGTGCCTGGAGTTGGACGGGGGGGACTGAAGCTTTCTTT.

V is TRBV4-2 and J is TRBJ2-1; 13 nucleotides line up with TRBD2. Germline V gene data show CDR1 as LGHNA and CDR2 as YNFKEQ. V lost 3 bases to trimming and J lost 7 bases; unmatched junction nucleotides: 9. The CDR3 is made up of 17 amino acids. The CDR3 nucleotides are TGTGCCAGCAGCCACGAAACTAGCGGGGGGGCCTCGAATGAGCAGTTCTTC. Protein sequence: CASSHETSGGASNEQFF.

The CDR3 reads CASSLYRGFEKLFF. In nucleotides, the CDR3 is TGTGCCAGCAGTTTATATAGGGGGTTCGAAAAACTGTTTTTT. This chain uses TRBV28 with TRBJ1-4; a weak D match, TRBD1 (6 bases). The CDR3 covers 14 residues. From germline, CDR1 is MDHEN and CDR2 SYDVKM. V lost 1 base to trimming and J lost 8 bases, with 11 bases between them.

This clone was observed once. V usage is TRBV4-3 and J usage is TRBJ1-1; tentatively, D is TRBD1 (6 bases). The CDR3 extends over 18 amino acids. The V end lost 3 bases, the J end lost 4 bases, and 24 bases lay between the germline ends. Germline values: CDR1 LGHNA, CDR2 YSLEER. CDR3 region: CASSQEPHREFRGTEAFF. The CDR3 DNA sequence: TGCGCCAGCAGCCAGGAACCTCACAGGGAATTCAGGGGCACTGAAGCTTTCTTT.

The chain joins TRBV18 to TRBJ1-1; D might be TRBD1 (5 bases). CDR3 length equals 16 residues. The germline V and J ends were trimmed by 2 bases and 4 bases, with 17 bases remaining between them. Germline values: CDR1 KGHSH, CDR2 LQKENI. The CDR3 region is CASSPSGFRGSTEAFF. CDR3 in DNA: TGTGCCAGCTCACCATCGGGGTTCCGGGGGAGCACTGAAGCTTTCTTT.

The J gene is TRBJ2-7, the V gene TRBV6-5; 12 bases are a match to TRBD1. CDR1 is MNHEY, CDR2 SVGAGI, per germline. CDR3 size: 14 residues. The CDR3 spells CAARLGQGAYEQYF. CDR3 nucleotide sequence: TGTGCAGCCAGGTTGGGACAGGGGGCGTACGAGCAGTACTTC.

The chain joins TRBV5-1 to TRBJ1-1; 8 bases agree with TRBD1. The germline CDR1 and CDR2 sequences are SGHRS and YFSETQ. The CDR3 consists of 13 residues. Trimming at V came to 4 bases and at J to 5 bases, leaving 4 bases not matched to a gene. The DNA of the CDR3 is TGCGCCAGCAGCGGACAGGGTGGAACTGAAGCTTTCTTT. Its translation: CASSGQGGTEAFF.

The chain is built from TRBV9 and TRBJ1-2; D unclear. CDR1 and CDR2 from the germline V gene are SGDLS and YYNGEE. Trimming removed 3 bases from V and 8 bases from J, with 14 bases in between. The CDR3 contains 13 residues. The CDR3 here is CASSDPLRGGYTF. The CDR3 DNA is TGTGCCAGCAGCGACCCATTACGAGGCGGCTACACCTTC.

The rearrangement links TRBV24-1 to TRBJ1-1; 7 bases align to TRBD1. Germline CDR1 KGHDR, CDR2 SFDVKD. J lost 1 base, V lost 5 bases, and 9 bases had no gene match. This CDR3 has 16 residues. DNA of the CDR3: TGTGCCACCAGTGGTACTGAGGGGGCGGGGAACACTGAAGCTTTCTTT. Translation: CATSGTEGAGNTEAFF.

The CDR3 sequence is CASSQGSRGAETQYF. In nucleotides, the CDR3 is TGCGCCAGCAGCCAAGGGTCCAGGGGGGCAGAGACCCAGTACTTC. The chain recombines TRBV4-1 with TRBJ2-5; TRBD1 might be the D (7 bases). The length of the CDR3 is 15 residues. From germline, CDR1 is MGHRA and CDR2 YSYEKL. The ends were cut back, 1 base at V and 4 bases at J, with 13 bases in the middle.

The sample holds one count of this clone. The chain has TRBV7-2 and TRBJ1-6; unclear D gene. The CDR3 totals 13 residues. The V and J ends lost 5 bases and 9 bases respectively, with 11 bases between them. From germline, CDR1 is SGHTA and CDR2 FQGNSA. CDR3 DNA sequence: TGTGCCAGCAGCAACGGGCGGGTTTCACCCCTCCACTTT. It yields the protein CASSNGRVSPLHF.

This clone was counted only a few times. The chain couples TRBV5-4 to TRBJ2-7; TRBD2 matches 7 bases. The length of the CDR3 is 16 residues. Germline CDR1 is SGHNT and CDR2 is YYREEE (reference sequence). V dropped 0 bases and J dropped 1; count of bases not matched to a gene: 7. The CDR3 DNA is TGTGCCAGCAGCTTGGGAGGGACGGGGGGTTCCTACGAGCAGTACTTC. Encoded protein: CASSLGGTGGSYEQYF.

A note on this clone: Other DNA sequences in the sample encode the same CDR3. This chain uses TRBV19 with TRBJ1-5; a possible D gene is TRBD1 (5 bases). CDR3 size: 14 residues. V shed 3 bases and J shed 0 bases, with 6 bases lying between them. The germline CDR1 and CDR2 sequences are LNHDA and SQIVND (reference sequence). CDR3 protein: CASSIRDSNQPQHF. The CDR3 nucleotides read TGTGCCAGTAGTATCAGGGATAGCAATCAGCCCCAGCATTTT.

This clone occurred once. The chain recombines TRBV11-2 with TRBJ1-1, with 10 bases fitting TRBD1. Germline loops: CDR1 SGHAT, CDR2 FQNNGV. The trim removed 1 base at V and 8 bases at J, leaving 4 bases unmatched. The CDR3 is 14 residues long. CDR3 DNA: TGTGCCAGCAGCTTAGGGCCGGGACAGGGGGAAGCTTTCTTT. Amino acid sequence: CASSLGPGQGEAFF.